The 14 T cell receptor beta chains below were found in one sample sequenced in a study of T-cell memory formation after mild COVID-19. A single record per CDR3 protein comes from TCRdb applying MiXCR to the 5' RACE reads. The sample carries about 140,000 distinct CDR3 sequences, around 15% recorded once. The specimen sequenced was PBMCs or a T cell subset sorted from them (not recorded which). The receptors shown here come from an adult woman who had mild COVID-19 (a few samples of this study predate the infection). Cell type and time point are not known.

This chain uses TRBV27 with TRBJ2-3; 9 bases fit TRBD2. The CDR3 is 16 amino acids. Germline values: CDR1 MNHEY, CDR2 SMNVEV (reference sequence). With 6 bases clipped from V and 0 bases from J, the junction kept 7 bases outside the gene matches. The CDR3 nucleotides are TGTGCCAGCAGACTCGACCTAGCGGGAAGCACAGATACGCAGTATTTT. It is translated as CASRLDLAGSTDTQYF.

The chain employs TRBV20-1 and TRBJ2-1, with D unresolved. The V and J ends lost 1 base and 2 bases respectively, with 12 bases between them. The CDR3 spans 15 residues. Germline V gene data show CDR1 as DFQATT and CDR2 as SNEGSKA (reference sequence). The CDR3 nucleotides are TGCAGTGCTAGAGGGTCGAGCGTGACCTACAATGAGCAGTTCTTC. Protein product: CSARGSSVTYNEQFF.

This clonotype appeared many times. The CDR3 DNA reads as TGTGCCAGCAGTTTAAATTTTGCAGATACGCAGTATTTT. It encodes CASSLNFADTQYF. This chain uses TRBV12-3 or TRBV12-4 with TRBJ2-3; no clear D. V was pared by 2 bases and J by 4 bases, with 7 bases between. The CDR3 sequence is 13 residues long.

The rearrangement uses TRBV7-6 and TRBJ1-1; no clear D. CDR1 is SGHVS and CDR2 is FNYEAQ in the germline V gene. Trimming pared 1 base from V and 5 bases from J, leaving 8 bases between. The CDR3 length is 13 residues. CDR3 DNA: TGTGCCAGCAGCTTAGGGGGAACTACTGAAGCTTTCTTT. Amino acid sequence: CASSLGGTTEAFF.

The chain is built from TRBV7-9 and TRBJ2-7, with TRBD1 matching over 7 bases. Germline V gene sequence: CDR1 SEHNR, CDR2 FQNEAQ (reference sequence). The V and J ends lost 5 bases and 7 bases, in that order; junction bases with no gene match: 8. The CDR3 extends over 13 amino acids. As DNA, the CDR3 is TGTGCCAGCAGCGGGGACAGTACTCAAGAGCAGTACTTC. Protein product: CASSGDSTQEQYF. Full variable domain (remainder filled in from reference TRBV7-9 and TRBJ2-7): DTGVSQNPRHKITKRGQNVTFRCDPISEHNRLYWYRQTLGQGPEFLTYFQNEAQLEKSRLLSDRFSAERPKGSFSTLEIQRTEQGDSAMYLCASSGDSTQEQYFGPGTRLTVT.

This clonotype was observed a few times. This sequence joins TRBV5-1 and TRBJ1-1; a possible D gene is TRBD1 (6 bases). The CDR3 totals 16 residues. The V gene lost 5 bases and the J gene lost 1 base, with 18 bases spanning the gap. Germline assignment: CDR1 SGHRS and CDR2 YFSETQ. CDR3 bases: TGCGCCAGCAGTCGAGTGACAGGCCTCACGAACACTGAAGCTTTCTTT. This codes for CASSRVTGLTNTEAFF.

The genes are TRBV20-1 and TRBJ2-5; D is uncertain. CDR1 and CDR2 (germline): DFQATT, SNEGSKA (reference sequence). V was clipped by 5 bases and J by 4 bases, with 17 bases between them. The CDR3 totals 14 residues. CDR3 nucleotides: TGCAGTGCTGACCCAGAGGCGGTTGGAGAGACCCAGTACTTC. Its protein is CSADPEAVGETQYF.

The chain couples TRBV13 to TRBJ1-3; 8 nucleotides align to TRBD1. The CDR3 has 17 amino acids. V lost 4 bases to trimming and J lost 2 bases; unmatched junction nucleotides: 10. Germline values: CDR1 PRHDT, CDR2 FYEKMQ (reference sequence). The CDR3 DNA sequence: TGTGCCAGCAGCTCAGAAAACGGACAGGGTGCTGGAAACACCATATATTTT. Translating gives CASSSENGQGAGNTIYF.

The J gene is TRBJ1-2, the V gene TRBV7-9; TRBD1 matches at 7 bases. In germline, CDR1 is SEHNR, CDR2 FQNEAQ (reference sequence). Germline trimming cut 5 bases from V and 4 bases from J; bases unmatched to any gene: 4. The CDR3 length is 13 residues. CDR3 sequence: CASSATGFYGYTF. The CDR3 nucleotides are TGTGCCAGCAGCGCGACAGGGTTCTATGGCTACACCTTC.

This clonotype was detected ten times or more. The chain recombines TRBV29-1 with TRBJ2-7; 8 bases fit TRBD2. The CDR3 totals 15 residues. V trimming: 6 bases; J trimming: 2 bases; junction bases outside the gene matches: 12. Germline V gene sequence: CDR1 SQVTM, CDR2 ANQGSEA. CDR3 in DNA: TGCAGCGTCAATTTGCCAGAGCGGGGGCCCTACGAGCAGTACTTC. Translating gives CSVNLPERGPYEQYF.

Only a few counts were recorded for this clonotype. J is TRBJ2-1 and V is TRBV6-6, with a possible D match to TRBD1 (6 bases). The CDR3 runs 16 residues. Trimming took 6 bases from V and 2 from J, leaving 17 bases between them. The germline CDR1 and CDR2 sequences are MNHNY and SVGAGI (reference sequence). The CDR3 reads CASSPLGQGTYNEQFF. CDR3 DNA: TGTGCCAGCAGCCCACTCGGGCAGGGGACCTACAATGAGCAGTTCTTC.

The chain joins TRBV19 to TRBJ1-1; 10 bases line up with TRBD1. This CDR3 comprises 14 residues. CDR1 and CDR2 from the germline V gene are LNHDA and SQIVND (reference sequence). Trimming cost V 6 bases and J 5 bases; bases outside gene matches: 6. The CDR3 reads CASSAGTGVTEAFF. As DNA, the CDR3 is TGTGCCAGTAGCGCCGGGACAGGGGTAACTGAAGCTTTCTTT.

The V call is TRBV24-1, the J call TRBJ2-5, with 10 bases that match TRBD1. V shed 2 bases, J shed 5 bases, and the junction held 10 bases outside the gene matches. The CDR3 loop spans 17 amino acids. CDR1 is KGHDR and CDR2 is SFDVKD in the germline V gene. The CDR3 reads CATSDSPGQGFGETQYF. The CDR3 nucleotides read TGTGCCACCAGTGATTCTCCGGGACAGGGGTTTGGGGAGACCCAGTACTTC.

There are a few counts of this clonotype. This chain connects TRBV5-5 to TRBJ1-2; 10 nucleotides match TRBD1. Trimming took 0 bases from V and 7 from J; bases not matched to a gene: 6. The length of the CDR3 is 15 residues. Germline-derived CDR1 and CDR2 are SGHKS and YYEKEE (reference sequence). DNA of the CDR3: TGTGCCAGCAGCTTGGGACAGGGGGCCATTCGTGGCTACACCTTC. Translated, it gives CASSLGQGAIRGYTF.